This TCR beta chain was recorded in a study of T cell responses to AZD1222 COVID-19 vaccine. Study observations and caveats: Only 5 or 6 AZD1222 recipients were seropositive at baseline.

The CDR3 loop spans 16 amino acids. V shed 8 bases, J shed 0 bases, and the junction held 12 bases outside the gene matches. CDR1 is SGHRS and CDR2 is YFSETQ in the germline V gene. A single count supports this clone. The antigen remains undetermined. The assay was immunoSEQ multiplex PCR, and TCRdb's table has in-frame clones only and misses some. In the table there are under 90,000 clones, about four fifths of which are singletons. The origin of this receptor is an adult who received the AZD1222 COVID-19 vaccine. The rearrangement joins TRBV5-1 to TRBJ1-1; 8 bases fit TRBD1. The starting material was peripheral blood, obtained 28 days after the second AZD1222 dose. In DNA, the CDR3 is TGCGCCAGTTACCCGGGACAGGTTAACATGAACACTGAAGCTTTCTTT. Its protein product is CASYPGQVNMNTEAFF.